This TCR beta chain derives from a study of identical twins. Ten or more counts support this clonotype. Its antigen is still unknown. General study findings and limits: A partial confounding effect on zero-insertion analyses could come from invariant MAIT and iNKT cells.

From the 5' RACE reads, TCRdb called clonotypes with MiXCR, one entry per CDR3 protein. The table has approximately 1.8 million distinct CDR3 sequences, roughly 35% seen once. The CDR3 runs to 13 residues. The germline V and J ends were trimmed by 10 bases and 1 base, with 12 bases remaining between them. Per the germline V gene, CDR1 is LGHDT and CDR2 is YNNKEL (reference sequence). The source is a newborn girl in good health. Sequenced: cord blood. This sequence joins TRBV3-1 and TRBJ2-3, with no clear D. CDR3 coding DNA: TGTGCCACCAACTTGGCGGGCACAGATACGCAGTATTTT. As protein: CATNLAGTDTQYF.